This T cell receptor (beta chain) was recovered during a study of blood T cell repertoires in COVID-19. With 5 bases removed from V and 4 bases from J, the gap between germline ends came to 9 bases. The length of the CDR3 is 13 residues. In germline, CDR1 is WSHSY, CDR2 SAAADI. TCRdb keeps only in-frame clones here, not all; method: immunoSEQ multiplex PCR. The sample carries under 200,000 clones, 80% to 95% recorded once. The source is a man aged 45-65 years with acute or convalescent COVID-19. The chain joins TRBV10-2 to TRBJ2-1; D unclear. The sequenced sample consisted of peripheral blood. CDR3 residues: CASSPRLYNEQFF. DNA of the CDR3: TGCGCCAGCAGTCCCCGGTTGTACAATGAGCAGTTCTTC.